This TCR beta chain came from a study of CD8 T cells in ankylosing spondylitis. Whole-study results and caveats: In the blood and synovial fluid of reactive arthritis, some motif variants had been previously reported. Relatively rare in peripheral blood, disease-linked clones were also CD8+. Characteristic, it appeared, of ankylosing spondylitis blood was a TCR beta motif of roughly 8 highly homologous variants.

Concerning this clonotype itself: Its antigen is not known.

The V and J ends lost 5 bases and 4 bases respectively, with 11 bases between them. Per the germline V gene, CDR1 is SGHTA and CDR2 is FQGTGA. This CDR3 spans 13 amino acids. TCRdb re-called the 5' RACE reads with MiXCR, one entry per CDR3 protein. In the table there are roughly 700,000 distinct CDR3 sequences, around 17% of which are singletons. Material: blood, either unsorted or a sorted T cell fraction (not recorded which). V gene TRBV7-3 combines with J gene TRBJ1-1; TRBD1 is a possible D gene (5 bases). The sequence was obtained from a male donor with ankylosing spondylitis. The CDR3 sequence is CASSQGWATEAFF. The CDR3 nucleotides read TGTGCCAGCAGCCAGGGTTGGGCCACTGAAGCTTTCTTT. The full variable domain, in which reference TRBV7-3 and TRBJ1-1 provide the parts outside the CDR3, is GAGVSQTPSNKVTEKGKYVELRCDPISGHTALYWYRQSLGQGPEFLIYFQGTGAADDSGLPNDRFFAVRPEGSVSTLKIQRTERGDSAVYLCASSQGWATEAFFGQGTRLTVV.